Listed here is a single TCR beta chain. What it binds is not known. The CDR3 end falls 3 residues outside the read, so it is completed with the germline J gene. These data are taken from a study of T cells in women clearing cervical HPV infection. About the research overall: Controls gave blood once infection was undetectable; cases at lesion identification. Study results and limitations: CIN3+ cases had significantly higher TCR repertoire richness than controls, but evenness did not differ.

Germline values: CDR1 LNHDA, CDR2 SQIVND (reference sequence). CDR3 length equals 17 residues. J lost 0 bases, V lost 5 bases, and 4 bases had no gene match. Method: immunoSEQ multiplex PCR; TCRdb's copy keeps in-frame clones and lacks some. The ten top clones account for approximately 5.9%, within a sample of about 39,000 clones. The chain combines TRBV19 with TRBJ2-1; 13 bases are a match to TRBD2. Source material: blood buffy coat. This receptor was taken from a woman aged 18 to 75 with a cervical HPV16 infection that either progressed to CIN3+ or cleared (not recorded which). The part of the CDR3 DNA that was read is TGTGCCAGTAGTCCTTGGACTAGCGGGAGCTCCTACAATGAG. It yields the protein CASSPWTSGSSYNE. The entire CDR3 protein is CASSPWTSGSSYNEQFF.